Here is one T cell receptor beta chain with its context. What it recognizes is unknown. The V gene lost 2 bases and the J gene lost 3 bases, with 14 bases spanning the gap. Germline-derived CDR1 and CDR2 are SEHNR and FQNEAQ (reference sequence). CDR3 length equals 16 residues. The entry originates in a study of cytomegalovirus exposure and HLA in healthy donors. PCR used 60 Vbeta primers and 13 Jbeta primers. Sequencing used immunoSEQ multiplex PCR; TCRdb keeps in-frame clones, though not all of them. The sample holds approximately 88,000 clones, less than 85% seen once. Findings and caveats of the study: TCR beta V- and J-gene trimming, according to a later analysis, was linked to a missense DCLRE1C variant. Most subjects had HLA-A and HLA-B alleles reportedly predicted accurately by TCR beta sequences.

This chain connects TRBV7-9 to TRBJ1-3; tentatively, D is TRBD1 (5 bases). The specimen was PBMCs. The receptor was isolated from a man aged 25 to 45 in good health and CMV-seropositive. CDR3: CASSLMAGKGGNTIYF. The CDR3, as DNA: TGTGCCAGCAGCTTAATGGCAGGGAAAGGTGGAAACACCATATATTTT.